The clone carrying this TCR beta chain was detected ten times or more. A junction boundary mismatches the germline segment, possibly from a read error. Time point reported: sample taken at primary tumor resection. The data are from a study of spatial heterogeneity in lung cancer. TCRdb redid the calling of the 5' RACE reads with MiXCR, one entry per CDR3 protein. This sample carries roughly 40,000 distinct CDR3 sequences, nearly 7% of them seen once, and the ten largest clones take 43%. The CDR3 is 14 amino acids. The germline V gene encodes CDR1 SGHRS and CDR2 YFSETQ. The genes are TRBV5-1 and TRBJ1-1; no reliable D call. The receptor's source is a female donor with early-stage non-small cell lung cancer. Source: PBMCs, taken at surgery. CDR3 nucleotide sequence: TGTGCCAGCAGTTTAGGCACCGCAAACACTGAAGCTTTCTTT. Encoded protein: CASSLGTANTEAFF.